The source of this T cell receptor beta chain is a study of beta chain features in type 1 diabetes (dated 2018 in TCRdb). Broadly, across the study: No differences in mean age, gender distribution, total cell number or subset yield were found between patients and healthy donors. In the study, TCRB repertoires of sorted circulating CD4+ T cell subsets from recently diagnosed type 1 diabetes patients were compared with those of matched healthy donors. Regulatory and stem cell-like memory subsets were isolated from only 8 patients and about eight healthy donors, whereas naive and central memory subsets came from all 28 donors. A total of 100 million to 110 million sorted cells were examined across all samples, and a strong correlation was observed between cell number per subset and RNA yield.

Each donor gave one peripheral blood draw, averaging roughly 120 mL, which was collected into heparinised tubes. A BD FACSAria II was used to sort naive, central memory, regulatory and stem cell-like memory CD4+ T cells with a panel that included CD45RO, CCR7, CD25, CD127, CD95 and CD27. All sorted populations exceeded 95% purity. PBMCs were isolated immediately by Lymphoprep density gradient centrifugation and stained directly without culture. So that batch effects would be minimized, each experiment stained and sorted samples in pairs, pairing one healthy donor with one patient. The CDR1 and CDR2 encoded by the germline V gene are MDHEN and SYDVKM. The CDR3, cysteine through phenylalanine, is 16 amino acids long. Left in the record is the CDR3 DNA by itself, 48 bases read in frame from the first base. Deletion took 1 base off V and 0 bases off J, with a span of 10 bases between the germline ends.

The entire amount of isolated RNA was reverse transcribed using the High Capacity cDNA Reverse Transcription Kit, so the sequenced TCRB transcripts were expressed ones. Naive, central memory and regulatory T cell samples underwent deep immunoSEQ sequencing, averaging about 3.57 million total reads per sample. After sorted cells were lysed in RLT buffer, RNA was extracted with DNase-treated RNeasy Micro or Mini kits, with the choice depending on cell number. To prevent cross-contamination, every cell subset was processed on its own, while patient and healthy donor samples were processed together. TCRB sequences were amplified from cDNA with the immunoSEQ multiplex PCR, producing 87-bp fragments spanning the CDR3 region. Sequencing of the amplicons was performed on the Illumina HiSeq platform. In the source study's methods: Synthetic template baselines were used to correct PCR bias computationally, reads within Hamming distance 2 were collapsed, and singletons that could not be merged were discarded. Reads were aligned against IMGT so that V, D and J genes, CDR3 length and insertions or deletions at six rearrangement sites could be assigned. Within each subset, clonotype counts were normalized to sorted cell number, after which true diversity and Gini coefficients were computed with the tcR R package. The overlap coefficient, calculated on TCRB nucleotide sequences, was used to measure repertoire sharing. Drawn from immuneACCESS, this table holds only the in-frame rearrangements with V and J called that TCRdb kept. Clones are partly lost; checked studies trace under half to an unresolved V gene and leave the rest unexplained. The DNA was the basis for D and trimming; V, J and clone size are from that table. The sample table records around 44,000 clones; under 65% of these occur just once. The ten top clones hold less than 2.5% of the sample.

Overall study results and their limits: PCR might favor shorter templates, but patient and control samples were amplified and corrected together, so any skew would affect both groups equally. In all four CD4+ subsets, TCRB CDR3 length was moderately but significantly shorter in type 1 diabetes patients. Only small numbers of individuals were included in the HLA sub-analyses, which left unresolved whether HLA type had any influence on TCRB rearrangement. Sequencing cDNA rather than genomic DNA could over-represent highly expressing activated cells, although activation and CD3 levels did not differ between groups. Fewer insertions and more nucleotide deletions at VDJ recombination sites were observed in patients with type 1 diabetes, implying thymic rearrangement abnormalities. Naive, central memory and regulatory TCRB repertoires appeared to be more alike among patients than among healthy donors.

This clone was counted a few times. The specificity of this receptor is unknown. Per-base quality was not reported, and no clone a single base away is much larger than it. Recombination connected TRBV28 to TRBJ1-5, with TRBD1 as a weak D call on 5 bases. The receptor comes from a young woman in good health. The sample consisted of Tregs from blood. In the paper's terms, the cell subset or site label means: regulatory CD4+ T cells. The DNA is TGTGCCAGCAGTTTATTAGGGGCCTATAGCAATCAGCCCCAGCATTTT. It is translated as CASSLLGAYSNQPQHF.